The 21 T cell receptor beta chains in this list originate from one sample, sequenced in a study of blood T cell repertoires in COVID-19 (TCRdb year 2020). The method behind the library was the immunoSEQ multiplex PCR assay. As stored in TCRdb, this immuneACCESS dataset retains in-frame rearrangements with V and J assigned. A fraction of the clones does not appear; measured against another copy, unresolved V genes explain less than half of the discrepancy, and the remainder lacks a known reason. In this sample the table shows about 97,000 clones, over 75% of which occur a single time. Clones ranked in the top ten supply 20% of the sample. Sequencing was performed on peripheral blood. All receptors come from a human donor in a cohort sampled during active COVID-19.

The chain recombines TRBV5-6 with TRBJ2-7; D is possibly TRBD2 (6 bases). V was pared by 3 bases and J by 6 bases, with 19 bases between. The germline CDR1 and CDR2 sequences are SGHDT and YYEEEE. The CDR3 is made up of 15 amino acids. The CDR3 loop reads CASSWGVGAASEQYF. The DNA for the CDR3 is TGTGCCAGCAGCTGGGGGGTAGGCGCTGCCAGCGAGCAGTACTTC.

V is TRBV9 and J is TRBJ1-2; tentatively, D is TRBD1 (5 bases). Germline CDR1 SGDLS, CDR2 YYNGEE. CDR3 length: 19 residues. The germline V and J ends were trimmed by 0 bases and 2 bases, with 23 bases remaining between them. The CDR3 here is CASSVVARLGVTSNYGYTF. The CDR3 DNA follows: TGTGCCAGCAGCGTAGTGGCTCGATTGGGGGTCACTAGCAACTATGGCTACACCTTC.

This rearrangement joins TRBV5-8 to TRBJ1-1, with 7 positions matching TRBD1. The germline V gene has CDR1 SGHTS and CDR2 YDEGEE. With V trimmed by 0 bases and J by 4 bases, 3 bases remained unmatched. The CDR3 length is 14 residues. The CDR3 here is CASSLGRGSTEAFF. The DNA for the CDR3 is TGTGCCAGCAGCTTGGGCAGGGGGAGCACTGAAGCTTTCTTT.

The DNA of the CDR3 is TGTGCCAGCAGCGTGGGGACACCGGGGCTCGATGGCTACACCTTC. As protein: CASSVGTPGLDGYTF. This chain joins TRBV9 and TRBJ1-2, with D perhaps TRBD1 (6 bases). Germline values: CDR1 SGDLS, CDR2 YYNGEE. The CDR3 sequence is 15 residues long. Trimming stripped 2 bases from V and 6 bases from J, with 17 bases between.

This clone came up once. This chain connects TRBV15 to TRBJ2-1, with D possibly matching TRBD2 (5 bases). The V gene's germline CDR1 is LNHNV and CDR2 YYDKDF (reference sequence). CDR3 length: 14 amino acids. V lost 8 bases and J 4 bases, leaving 15 bases between the germline ends. The CDR3 reads CATSGLFLYNEQFF. The DNA for the CDR3 is TGTGCCACCTCCGGACTTTTCCTTTACAATGAGCAGTTCTTC.

V is TRBV6-5 and J is TRBJ2-2; 7 bases line up with TRBD1. The junction had 1 base not matched to a gene; V was cut back by 2 bases and J by 4 bases. This CDR3 is built from 14 residues. Looked up from germline, CDR1 is MNHEY and CDR2 is SVGAGI. For the CDR3, the DNA is TGTGCCAGCAGTTACGACAGGGTCACCGGGGAGCTGTTTTTT. Encoded protein: CASSYDRVTGELFF.

Details on this clone: Other DNA sequences from this sample encode an identical CDR3 as well. The V gene is TRBV3-1 (or the pseudogene TRBV3-2), the J gene TRBJ2-7; no clear D. Trimming left V 1 base short and J 5 bases short, with 3 bases between. Germline values: CDR1 LGHDT, CDR2 YNNKEL (reference sequence). The CDR3 is 11 residues long. This CDR3 is CASSQVNEQYF. The CDR3 DNA is TGTGCCAGCAGCCAAGTTAACGAGCAGTACTTC.

The chain couples TRBV19 to TRBJ2-1; tentative D call: TRBD2 (5 bases). CDR1 and CDR2 (germline): LNHDA, SQIVND (reference sequence). V was trimmed by 5 bases and J by 6 bases, leaving 17 bases between them. The CDR3 has 15 amino acids. The CDR3 nucleotides are TGTGCCAGTAGTCTGAGCGGCATTCCGCTCAATGAGCAGTTCTTC. Translated, it gives CASSLSGIPLNEQFF.

The CDR3 bases are TGTGCCAGCAGCCCCAGGGACTTTAACTATGGCTACACCTTC. Encoded protein: CASSPRDFNYGYTF. The chain combines TRBV2 with TRBJ1-2, with a tentative D call TRBD1 (5 bases). Germline V gene data show CDR1 as SNHLY and CDR2 as FYNNEI. Trimming left V 6 bases short and J 1 base short, with 12 bases between. The CDR3 sequence is 14 residues long.

The rearrangement joins TRBV7-3 to TRBJ2-2; weak D call: TRBD2 (6 bases). The CDR3 is 15 amino acids. V lost 5 bases to trimming and J lost 8 bases, with 18 bases between them. CDR1 and CDR2 from the germline V gene are SGHTA and FQGTGA. CDR3 residues: CASSRYRAGRGELFF. Here the CDR3 DNA reads TGTGCCAGCAGCCGCTATCGGGCGGGGAGGGGGGAGCTGTTTTTT.

The chain recombines TRBV5-1 with TRBJ2-5, with a tentative D call TRBD1 (5 bases). The CDR3 is 15 residues long. V lost 4 bases and J 1 base, leaving 14 bases between the germline ends. Germline values: CDR1 SGHRS, CDR2 YFSETQ. CDR3 amino acids: CASSGSGWSQETQYF. CDR3 sequence (DNA): TGCGCCAGCAGCGGGTCAGGGTGGTCCCAAGAGACCCAGTACTTC.

The V call is TRBV27, the J call TRBJ1-1; 7 nucleotides line up with TRBD1. Germline CDR1 and CDR2: MNHEY and SMNVEV (reference sequence). CDR3 length: 12 residues. V was pared by 9 bases and J by 8 bases, with 9 bases of the junction left unmatched. The CDR3 nucleotides are TGTGCCAGGAGTCGGACAGGCAACGAAGCTTTCTTT. Protein product: CARSRTGNEAFF.

The rearrangement joins TRBV28 to TRBJ2-6, with 8 bases aligning to TRBD2. The CDR3 extends over 17 amino acids. The V gene end was trimmed by 7 bases and the J gene end by 0 bases; junction bases not matched to a gene: 8. CDR1 MDHEN and CDR2 SYDVKM come from the germline V gene. CDR3 in amino acids: CASNSLAGSSGANVLTF. For the CDR3, the DNA is TGTGCCAGCAATTCTCTAGCGGGTAGCTCTGGGGCCAACGTCCTGACTTTC.

The table lists this clone with a count of one. The gene calls are TRBV27 and TRBJ2-7; no clear D. The CDR3 is 14 residues long. The V gene lost 1 base and the J gene lost 1 base, with 8 bases spanning the gap. Germline V gene sequence: CDR1 MNHEY, CDR2 SMNVEV (reference sequence). CDR3 amino acids: CASSLLARSYEQYF. The CDR3 DNA follows: TGTGCCAGCAGTTTATTGGCTCGTTCCTACGAGCAGTACTTC.

The chain links TRBV7-3 to TRBJ2-1; 13 positions agree with TRBD2. The V gene's germline CDR1 is SGHTA and CDR2 FQGTGA. CDR3 size: 16 residues. J gave up 7 bases and V 5 bases, and 8 bases lay outside the gene matches. CDR3 DNA sequence: TGTGCCAGCAGCCCGGACACTAGCGGGAGGGCAAATGAGCAGTTCTTC. Amino acid sequence: CASSPDTSGRANEQFF.

The chain combines TRBV4-3 with TRBJ1-2; a possible D gene is TRBD1 (6 bases). CDR3 size: 15 residues. Germline CDR1 is LGHNA and CDR2 is YSLEER. The ends were cut back, 4 bases at V and 4 bases at J, with 16 bases in the middle. The CDR3 region is CASSPSPTGPYGYTF. The CDR3 DNA sequence: TGCGCCAGCAGCCCCTCCCCAACAGGGCCCTATGGCTACACCTTC.

The CDR3 bases are TGTGCCAGCAGCCAAACTCGCACAGATACGCAGTATTTT. Amino acids: CASSQTRTDTQYF. This chain connects TRBV4-2 to TRBJ2-3, with D unresolved. CDR1 and CDR2 (germline): LGHNA, YNFKEQ. Deletions cut 2 bases from V and 1 base from J, with 4 bases between. The CDR3 length is 13 residues.

The chain is built from TRBV6-2 or TRBV6-3 and TRBJ2-3, with unresolved D. In germline, CDR1 is MNHEY, CDR2 SVGEGT. The length of the CDR3 is 15 residues. The V and J ends lost 3 bases and 6 bases respectively, with 16 bases between them. The CDR3 sequence: CASSYKRLASDTQYF. The CDR3 bases are TGTGCCAGCAGTTATAAGCGATTAGCAAGCGATACGCAGTATTTT.

This clone was seen only once. V is TRBV13 and J is TRBJ2-4; 9 bases are shared with TRBD1. This CDR3 has 16 residues. Germline lookup yields CDR1 PRHDT and CDR2 FYEKMQ (reference sequence). V dropped 5 bases and J dropped 1; count of bases not matched to a gene: 6. The CDR3 DNA sequence: TGTGCCAGCAGCCCAGGACAGGGGCTGGCCAAAAACATTCAGTACTTC. Its protein product is CASSPGQGLAKNIQYF. Drawing the rest from reference TRBV13 and TRBJ2-4, the complete variable domain is AAGVIQSPRHLIKEKRETATLKCYPIPRHDTVYWYQQGPGQDPQFLISFYEKMQSDKGSIPDRFSAQQFSDYHSELNMSSLELGDSALYFCASSPGQGLAKNIQYFGAGTRLSVL.

CDR3 nucleotide sequence: TGTGCCAGCAGCTTTCACGGGAGCTCCTACGAGCAGTACTTC. Protein: CASSFHGSSYEQYF. This rearrangement joins TRBV7-3 to TRBJ2-7; a weak D match, TRBD2 (6 bases). The CDR3 length is 14 residues. Per germline, CDR1 SGHTA and CDR2 FQGTGA. Trimming cost V 3 bases and J 0 bases, with 9 bases left between them.

This clone was recorded only once. The gene calls are TRBV18 and TRBJ2-7; weak D call: TRBD2 (7 bases). Trimming shortened V by 6 bases and J by 5 bases, and 20 bases separated the two germline ends. CDR3 length: 15 amino acids. Germline CDR1 reads KGHSH; CDR2 reads LQKENI. The CDR3 loop is CASSLRGAAMDEQYF. As DNA, the CDR3 is TGTGCCAGCTCCCTTCGGGGGGCCGCCATGGACGAGCAGTACTTC.